The 27 T cell receptor beta chains below were found in one sample sequenced in a study of shared clonotypes between healthy human individuals. Method: immunoSEQ multiplex PCR; TCRdb's copy keeps in-frame clones and lacks some. The sample gives roughly 480,000 clones, roughly 78% of which show up once; about 12% is in the top ten. The sequenced sample was PBMCs. The receptors come from a woman in her 40s in good health. Some clones in this sample may be carry-over from other donors' samples.

The CDR3 spells CASSLQRESYEQYF. CDR3 sequence (DNA): TGCGCCAGCAGCTTACAGCGGGAGTCCTACGAGCAGTACTTC. This rearrangement joins TRBV5-1 to TRBJ2-7, with 8 bases matching TRBD2. Trimming took 2 bases from V and 1 from J; bases not matched to a gene: 2. Per germline, CDR1 SGHRS and CDR2 YFSETQ. This CDR3 contains 14 residues.

Points on this clone: This CDR3 fails to terminate in the conserved phenylalanine or tryptophan, so it likely reflects a read error. The rearrangement uses TRBV4-3 and TRBJ2-7; D call uncertain. Per the germline V gene, CDR1 is LGHNA and CDR2 is YSLEER. V was trimmed by 0 bases and J by 2 bases, leaving 5 bases between them. The CDR3 is 13 residues long. The CDR3 here is CASSQDWTYEQYS. The CDR3 DNA sequence: TGCGCCAGCAGCCAAGACTGGACCTACGAGCAGTACTCC.

The chain links TRBV25-1 to TRBJ2-6; the match to TRBD1 covers 8 bases. There are 17 residues in the CDR3. Germline V gene sequence: CDR1 MGHDK, CDR2 SYGVNS. V lost 4 bases, J lost 1 base, and 6 bases stayed unmatched. The CDR3 DNA sequence: TGTGCCAGCAGTGGCGGACAGGGCAGGTCTGGGGCCAACGTCCTGACTTTC. It encodes CASSGGQGRSGANVLTF.

This clone was seen only once. This chain joins TRBV28 and TRBJ2-7, with D possibly being TRBD1 (6 bases). Germline V lookup: CDR1 MDHEN, CDR2 SYDVKM. V was pared by 5 bases and J by 0 bases, with 11 bases between. The CDR3 covers 14 residues. DNA for the CDR3: TGTGCCAGCAGTCCACTGGACAGCTCCTACGAGCAGTACTTC. Amino acid sequence: CASSPLDSSYEQYF.

This rearrangement joins TRBV6-5 to TRBJ2-3; tentatively, D is TRBD1 (5 bases). V gave up 0 bases and J gave up 3 bases, with 10 bases separating them. Germline V gene lookup returns CDR1 MNHEY and CDR2 SVGAGI. This CDR3 contains 15 residues. The CDR3 region has the DNA TGTGCCAGCAGTTACTCTGGGGCGGCAACAGATACGCAGTATTTT. Encoded protein: CASSYSGAATDTQYF.

This clone was found once. The CDR3 DNA is TGTGCCATCAGTCGACAGGGGACTAATGAAAAACTGTTTTTT. This codes for CAISRQGTNEKLFF. This chain connects TRBV10-3 to TRBJ1-4; 8 nucleotides line up with TRBD1. The germline gives CDR1 ENHRY, CDR2 SYGVKD. The V segment lost 5 bases and the J segment 2 bases; nucleotides outside the gene matches: 1. The CDR3 sequence is 14 residues long.

The chain joins TRBV28 to TRBJ2-7; 9 bases match TRBD2. Per germline, CDR1 MDHEN and CDR2 SYDVKM. Trimming took 1 base from V and 7 from J; bases not matched to a gene: 8. The CDR3 is 15 amino acids. The CDR3 loop is CASSLLGTSLREQYF. The CDR3 nucleotides are TGTGCCAGCAGTTTATTAGGGACTAGCCTACGAGAGCAGTACTTC.

The V call is TRBV6-5, the J call TRBJ1-1; 9 bases align to TRBD1. This CDR3 has 12 residues. Germline V gives CDR1 MNHEY, CDR2 SVGAGI. The ends lost 5 bases at V and 9 bases at J; junction bases unmatched: 4. This chain's CDR3 is CASSRQGGQAFF. The CDR3 DNA reads as TGTGCCAGCAGTCGACAGGGGGGGCAAGCTTTCTTT.

This chain links TRBV10-3 with TRBJ2-3; 11 bases align to TRBD2. After removal of 6 bases from V and 6 bases from J, the junction contained 11 bases not matched to a gene. There are 16 residues in the CDR3. CDR1 is ENHRY, CDR2 SYGVKD, per germline. DNA of the CDR3: TGTGCCATCAGCGCGACTAGCGGGGCGGGGCGGGATACGCAGTATTTT. It encodes CAISATSGAGRDTQYF.

The genes are TRBV5-1 and TRBJ1-2; no clear D gene. This CDR3 has 13 amino acids. The V and J ends lost 7 bases and 4 bases respectively, with 14 bases between them. The V gene's germline CDR1 is SGHRS and CDR2 YFSETQ. The CDR3 region is CASVVRKTYGYTF. The CDR3 DNA reads as TGCGCCAGCGTTGTTCGAAAGACCTATGGCTACACCTTC. Using reference TRBV5-1 and TRBJ1-2 for the parts outside the CDR3, the full variable domain is KAGVTQTPRYLIKTRGQQVTLSCSPISGHRSVSWYQQTPGQGLQFLFEYFSETQRNKGNFPGRFSGRQFSNSRSEMNVSTLELGDSALYLCASVVRKTYGYTFGSGTRLTVV.

This sequence joins TRBV15 and TRBJ2-4; D not resolved. The V gene lost 0 bases and the J gene lost 13 bases, with 16 bases spanning the gap. Germline lookup yields CDR1 LNHNV and CDR2 YYDKDF (reference sequence). CDR3 length equals 14 residues. Here the CDR3 DNA reads TGTGCCACCAGCAGAGATCCTCCCATTACGAACCAGTACTTC. This translates into CATSRDPPITNQYF. Drawing the rest from reference TRBV15 and TRBJ2-4, the complete variable domain is DAMVIQNPRYQVTQFGKPVTLSCSQTLNHNVMYWYQQKSSQAPKLLFHYYDKDFNNEADTPDNFQSRRPNTSFCFLDIRSPGLGDTAMYLCATSRDPPITNQYFGAGTRLSVL.

The CDR3, as DNA: TGTGCCAGCAGTGGGAGGGGGACCGGGGAGCTGTTTTTT. Its protein is CASSGRGTGELFF. The gene calls are TRBV2 and TRBJ2-2; D is tentatively TRBD1 or TRBD2 (6 bases each). Germline V lookup: CDR1 SNHLY, CDR2 FYNNEI. V lost 4 bases and J lost 5, with 8 bases in between. The CDR3 has 13 amino acids.

The table lists this clone with a count of one. The rearrangement uses TRBV27 and TRBJ2-7; D is uncertain. This CDR3 contains 14 residues. Trimming left V 6 bases short and J 6 bases short, with 18 bases between. Germline CDR1 MNHEY, CDR2 SMNVEV (reference sequence). This CDR3 reads CASSESPTPGEQYF. The CDR3 region has the DNA TGTGCCAGCAGCGAAAGCCCCACCCCAGGCGAGCAGTACTTC.

The gene calls are TRBV5-1 and TRBJ2-2; unclear D gene. This CDR3 is built from 15 residues. In germline, CDR1 is SGHRS, CDR2 YFSETQ. Trimming shortened V by 6 bases and J by 4 bases, and 16 bases separated the two germline ends. CDR3 nucleotide sequence: TGCGCCAGCACCCTATCCACCACGGGCACCGGGGAGCTGTTTTTT. Residues: CASTLSTTGTGELFF.

The chain uses TRBV9 and TRBJ2-2; perhaps TRBD1 as D (5 bases). Germline V gene lookup returns CDR1 SGDLS and CDR2 YYNGEE. The CDR3 loop spans 13 amino acids. The V and J ends lost 6 bases and 2 bases respectively, with 8 bases between them. The CDR3 DNA sequence: TGTGCCAGCATAGACAGAAACACCGGGGAGCTGTTTTTT. This sequence encodes CASIDRNTGELFF.

This clone was seen a handful of times. The chain joins TRBV7-9 to TRBJ1-3, with D tentatively TRBD1 (6 bases). The V and J ends lost 3 bases and 1 base respectively, with 13 bases between them. The CDR3 spans 16 residues. Germline loops: CDR1 SEHNR, CDR2 FQNEAQ (reference sequence). The CDR3 is CASSFLGGLSGNTIYF. DNA for the CDR3: TGTGCCAGCAGCTTTTTAGGGGGGCTTTCTGGAAACACCATATATTTT.

The chain combines TRBV30 with TRBJ1-2; unclear D gene. Trimming removed 2 bases at V and 10 bases at J, with 8 bases between. This CDR3 has 10 amino acids. Germline V gene data show CDR1 as GTSNPN and CDR2 as SVGIG (reference sequence). The CDR3 region is CAWSRGVYTF. The CDR3 bases are TGTGCCTGGAGTAGAGGTGTCTACACCTTC.

This rearrangement joins TRBV4-2 to TRBJ1-1; D unresolved. Germline loops: CDR1 LGHNA, CDR2 YNFKEQ. With 0 bases removed from V and 11 bases from J, the gap between germline ends came to 25 bases. CDR3 length: 17 amino acids. Here the CDR3 DNA reads TGTGCCAGCAGCCAAGATCCGGGTTTTTCGATTCGGGTGTTGGCTTTCTTT. It is translated as CASSQDPGFSIRVLAFF.

The CDR3 loop reads CASSELGGTGEKLFF. Here the CDR3 DNA reads TGTGCCAGCAGTGAATTAGGCGGGACAGGCGAAAAACTGTTTTTT. The chain carries TRBV25-1 and TRBJ1-4; 8 positions agree with TRBD1. Germline V lookup: CDR1 MGHDK, CDR2 SYGVNS. After removal of 1 base from V and 8 bases from J, the junction contained 6 bases not matched to a gene. The CDR3 length is 15 residues.

This chain joins TRBV5-5 and TRBJ2-6; no definite D call. Between the trimmed V and J ends, which lost 4 bases and 5 bases, there was a span of 16 bases. Germline CDR1 and CDR2: SGHKS and YYEKEE (reference sequence). The CDR3 contains 16 residues. The CDR3 DNA is TGTGCCAGCAGCCCAACCTGGACGTCTTGGGCCAACGTCCTGACTTTC. It yields the protein CASSPTWTSWANVLTF.

Many counts were recorded for this clone. The V call is TRBV7-9, the J call TRBJ2-5; 11 bases fit TRBD2. After removal of 3 bases from V and 3 bases from J, the junction contained 3 bases not matched to a gene. The CDR3 has 15 amino acids. CDR1 and CDR2 (germline): SEHNR, FQNEAQ (reference sequence). CDR3 sequence reads: CASSFPTSGEETQYF. The CDR3 nucleotides read TGTGCCAGCAGCTTCCCGACTAGCGGGGAAGAGACCCAGTACTTC.

In regard to this clone: Given a far larger clone just one base away, this is likely a sequencing read error. The chain combines TRBV30 with TRBJ2-5; 9 bases map to TRBD2. J gave up 6 bases and V 5 bases, and 7 bases lay outside the gene matches. The CDR3 runs to 13 residues. Germline V gene data show CDR1 as GTSNPN and CDR2 as SVGIG (reference sequence). The chain's CDR3 is CAWRRAGGQTQYF. The CDR3, as DNA: TGTGCCTGGCGCCGGGCGGGGGGGCAGACCCAGTACTTC.

The J gene is TRBJ2-7, the V gene TRBV11-2, with 7 positions matching TRBD2. Germline V lookup: CDR1 SGHAT, CDR2 FQNNGV. J gave up 3 bases and V 3 bases, and 2 bases lay outside the gene matches. The CDR3 is made up of 13 amino acids. The CDR3 DNA reads as TGTGCCAGCAGCTTGGGACTATTCTACGAGCAGTACTTC. It translates to CASSLGLFYEQYF.

This clone was counted only a few times. The chain couples TRBV29-1 to TRBJ1-1; D is unclear. CDR1 is SQVTM and CDR2 is ANQGSEA in the germline V gene. This CDR3 has 13 residues. Trimming took off 4 bases at V and 7 bases at J, with 16 bases between the two ends. CDR3 sequence (DNA): TGCAGCGTTGTCGTCTCGACAAGGGATGAAGCTTTCTTT. Its protein product is CSVVVSTRDEAFF.

The chain is built from TRBV11-2 and TRBJ1-2; tentative D call: TRBD1 (5 bases). Germline V lookup: CDR1 SGHAT, CDR2 FQNNGV. The V gene lost 4 bases and the J gene lost 4 bases, with 7 bases spanning the gap. This CDR3 has 12 amino acids. The DNA for the CDR3 is TGTGCCAGCAGCTCACAGGTCTATGGCTACACCTTC. Its translation: CASSSQVYGYTF.

The V gene is TRBV19, the J gene TRBJ1-2; D is undetermined. Germline loops: CDR1 LNHDA, CDR2 SQIVND (reference sequence). This CDR3 is built from 16 residues. With 0 bases removed from V and 2 bases from J, the gap between germline ends came to 13 bases. This CDR3 reads CASSIDRLRANYGYTF. CDR3 in DNA: TGTGCCAGTAGTATAGATCGCCTTCGGGCGAACTATGGCTACACCTTC.

In its sample, this clone was seen once. The gene calls are TRBV19 and TRBJ1-2, with TRBD1 identical over 8 bases. The length of the CDR3 is 14 residues. Germline V lookup: CDR1 LNHDA, CDR2 SQIVND (reference sequence). J was trimmed by 4 bases and V by 6 bases; bases with no gene match: 7. CDR3 nucleotide sequence: TGTGCCAGTAGGGACAGGGAGGATGGCTATGGCTACACCTTC. Translated: CASRDREDGYGYTF. Looking up the rest from reference TRBV19 and TRBJ1-2 gives the full variable domain: DGGITQSPKYLFRKEGQNVTLSCEQNLNHDAMYWYRQDPGQGLRLIYYSQIVNDFQKGDIAEGYSVSREKKESFPLTVTSAQKNPTAFYLCASRDREDGYGYTFGSGTRLTVV.